The present TCR beta chain was sequenced within a study of blood T cell repertoires in COVID-19. The wider study: Collection of acute and convalescent COVID-19 samples took place in the United States, Italy and Spain. Nucleic acid was either cDNA or gDNA, and it came from T cells, B-cell-depleted T cells, or PBMCs.

This CDR3 spans 13 amino acids. Germline CDR1 is SNHLY and CDR2 is FYNNEI. Between the trimmed V and J ends, which lost 5 bases and 5 bases, there was a span of 7 bases. Under the authors' procedure: Amplification with reference gene primers provided the estimates of nucleated cell counts. Method: immunoSEQ multiplex PCR; TCRdb's copy keeps in-frame clones and lacks some. The V and J calls and clone size come from that table; D and trimming were worked out from the DNA. The sample lists 150,000 or so clones, about 74% occurring once. Material for sequencing was peripheral blood. This receptor was identified in a woman older than 75 with acute or convalescent COVID-19. This chain connects TRBV2 to TRBJ1-6; unclear D gene. The CDR3 protein is CASSQTNNSPLHF. The CDR3, as DNA: TGTGCCAGCAGTCAAACAAATAATTCACCCCTCCACTTT.